This T cell receptor (beta chain) was profiled in a study of cytomegalovirus exposure and HLA in healthy donors. On the study more broadly: Genotyping showed roughly 83% of 350 to 400 donors falling in the Caucasian-associated ancestry cluster.

Germline V gene sequence: CDR1 MDHEN, CDR2 SYDVKM. Germline trimming cut 6 bases from V and 3 bases from J; bases unmatched to any gene: 12. This CDR3 has 16 amino acids. The PCR had 60 Vbeta and 13 Jbeta primers. Authors' methods: In a later analysis, approximately 73 million unique TCR beta chains included roughly 11 million shared by two or more donors. Libraries were prepared by immunoSEQ multiplex PCR; TCRdb keeps only in-frame clonotypes and omits some of them. V, J and clone size derive from that table, while D and trimming were established from the DNA sequence. Of approximately 45,000 clones listed, about 78% were seen once; the top ten hold less than 3.5%.

The source is a woman aged 25 to 45 in good health and CMV-seronegative. The sequenced sample consisted of PBMCs. This sequence joins TRBV28 and TRBJ2-7; 9 positions match TRBD2. CDR3 bases: TGTGCCAGCAGCAGCCCCATTAGCGGGAGTTTCTACGAGCAGTACTTC. Translated: CASSSPISGSFYEQYF.